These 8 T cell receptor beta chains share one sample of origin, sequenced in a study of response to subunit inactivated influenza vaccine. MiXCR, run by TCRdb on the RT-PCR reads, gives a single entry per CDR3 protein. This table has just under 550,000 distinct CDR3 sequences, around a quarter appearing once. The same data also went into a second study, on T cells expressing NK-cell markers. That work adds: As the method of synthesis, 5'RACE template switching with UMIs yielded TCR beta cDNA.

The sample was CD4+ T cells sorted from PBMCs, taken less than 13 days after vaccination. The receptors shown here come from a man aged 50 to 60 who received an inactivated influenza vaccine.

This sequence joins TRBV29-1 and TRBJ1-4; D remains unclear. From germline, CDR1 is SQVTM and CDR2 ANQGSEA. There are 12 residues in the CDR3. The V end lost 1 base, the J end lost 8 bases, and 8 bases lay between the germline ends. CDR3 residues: CSVEGAEEKLFF. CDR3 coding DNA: TGCAGCGTTGAAGGGGCGGAGGAAAAACTGTTTTTT.

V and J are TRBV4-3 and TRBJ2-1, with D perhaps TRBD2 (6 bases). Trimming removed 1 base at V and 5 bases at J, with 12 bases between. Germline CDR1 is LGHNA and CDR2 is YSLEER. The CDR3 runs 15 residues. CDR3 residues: CASSQGLGGDNEQFF. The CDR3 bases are TGCGCCAGCAGCCAAGGCCTTGGAGGGGACAATGAGCAGTTCTTC.

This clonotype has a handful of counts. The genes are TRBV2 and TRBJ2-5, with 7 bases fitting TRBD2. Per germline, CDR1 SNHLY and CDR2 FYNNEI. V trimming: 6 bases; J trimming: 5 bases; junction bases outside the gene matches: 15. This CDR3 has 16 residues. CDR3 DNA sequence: TGTGCCAGCAGGGCTCTACTAGCGTCTACGGGGGAGACCCAGTACTTC. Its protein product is CASRALLASTGETQYF.

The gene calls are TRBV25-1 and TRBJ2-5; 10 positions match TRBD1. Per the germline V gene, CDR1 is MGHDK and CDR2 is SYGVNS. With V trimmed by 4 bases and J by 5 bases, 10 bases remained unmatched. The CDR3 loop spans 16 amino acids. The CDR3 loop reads CASSARQGALMETQYF. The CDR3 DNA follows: TGTGCCAGCAGTGCTCGACAGGGGGCGCTTATGGAGACCCAGTACTTC.

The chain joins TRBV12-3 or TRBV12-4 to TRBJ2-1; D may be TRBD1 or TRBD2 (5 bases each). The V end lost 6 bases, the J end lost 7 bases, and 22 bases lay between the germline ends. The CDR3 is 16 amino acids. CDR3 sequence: CASRLRGGTPFNEQFF. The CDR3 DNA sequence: TGTGCCAGCAGGCTCCGAGGTGGGACCCCTTTTAATGAGCAGTTCTTC.

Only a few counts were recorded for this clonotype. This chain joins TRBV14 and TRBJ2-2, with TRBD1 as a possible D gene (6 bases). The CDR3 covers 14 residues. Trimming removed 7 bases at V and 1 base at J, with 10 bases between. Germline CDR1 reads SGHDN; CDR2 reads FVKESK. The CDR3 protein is CASNKDRNTGELFF. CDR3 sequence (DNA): TGTGCCAGCAATAAGGACAGGAACACCGGGGAGCTGTTTTTT. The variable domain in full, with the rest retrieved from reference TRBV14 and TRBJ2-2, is EAGVTQFPSHSVIEKGQTVTLRCDPISGHDNLYWYRRVMGKEIKFLLHFVKESKQDESGMPNNRFLAERTGGTYSTLKVQPAELEDSGVYFCASNKDRNTGELFFGEGSRLTVL.

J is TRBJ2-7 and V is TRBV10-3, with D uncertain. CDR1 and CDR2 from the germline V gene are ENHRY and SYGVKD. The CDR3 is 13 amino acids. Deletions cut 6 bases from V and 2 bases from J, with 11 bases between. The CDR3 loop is CAIRTTETYEQYF. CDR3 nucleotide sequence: TGTGCCATCAGGACCACAGAGACCTACGAGCAGTACTTC.

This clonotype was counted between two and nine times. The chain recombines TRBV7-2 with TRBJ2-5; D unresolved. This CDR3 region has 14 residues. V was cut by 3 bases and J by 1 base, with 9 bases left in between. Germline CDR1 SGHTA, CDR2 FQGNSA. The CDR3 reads CASSFAAGQETQYF. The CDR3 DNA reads TGTGCCAGCAGCTTCGCGGCAGGCCAAGAGACCCAGTACTTC.